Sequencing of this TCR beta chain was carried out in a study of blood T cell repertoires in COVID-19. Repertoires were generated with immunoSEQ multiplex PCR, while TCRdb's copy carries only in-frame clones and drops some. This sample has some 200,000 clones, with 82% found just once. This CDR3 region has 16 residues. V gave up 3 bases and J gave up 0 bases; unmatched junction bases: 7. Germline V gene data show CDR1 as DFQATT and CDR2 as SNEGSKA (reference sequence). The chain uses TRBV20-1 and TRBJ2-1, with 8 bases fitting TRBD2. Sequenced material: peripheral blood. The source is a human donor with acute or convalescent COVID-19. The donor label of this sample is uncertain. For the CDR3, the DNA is TGCAGTGCTAGTCCTAGCGGGTGGAGCTCCTACAATGAGCAGTTCTTC. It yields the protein CSASPSGWSSYNEQFF.